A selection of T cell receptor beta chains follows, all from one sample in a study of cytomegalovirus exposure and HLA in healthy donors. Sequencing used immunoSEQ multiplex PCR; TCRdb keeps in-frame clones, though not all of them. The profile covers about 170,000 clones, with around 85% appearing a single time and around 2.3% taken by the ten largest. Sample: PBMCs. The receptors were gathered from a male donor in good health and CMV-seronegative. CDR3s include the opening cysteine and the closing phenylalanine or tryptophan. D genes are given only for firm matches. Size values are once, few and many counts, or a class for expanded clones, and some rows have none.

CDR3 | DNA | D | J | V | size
CASSERQGHWETQYF | TGTGCCAGCAGTGAGAGACAGGGTCACTGGGAGACCCAGTACTTC | TRBD1 | TRBJ2-5 | TRBV25-1 | -
CASSFSPNTGELFF | TGTGCCAGCAGTTTTTCTCCCAACACCGGGGAGCTGTTTTTT | - | TRBJ2-2 | TRBV2 | -
CASRNRDANEKLFF | TGTGCCAGCAGAAACAGGGATGCTAATGAAAAACTGTTTTTT | - | TRBJ1-4 | TRBV2 | few
CASSPPGGAHNEQFF | TGTGCCAGCAGTCCTCCGGGAGGCGCCCACAATGAGCAGTTCTTC | TRBD2 | TRBJ2-1 | TRBV27 | -
CAWRTKQGQPQHF | TGTGCCTGGCGCACCAAACAGGGTCAGCCCCAGCATTTT | - | TRBJ1-5 | TRBV30 | -
CAWIKRGEVVDTQYF | TGTGCCTGGATCAAACGGGGGGAGGTAGTAGATACGCAGTATTTT | TRBD2 | TRBJ2-3 | TRBV30 | -
CSSSQERDTEAFF | TGTTCCAGCAGCCAAGAGAGGGACACTGAAGCTTTCTTT | - | TRBJ1-1 | TRBV7-9 | -
CASSTPGRVDEQFF | TGTGCCAGTAGTACCCCCGGTCGCGTGGATGAGCAGTTCTTC | - | TRBJ2-1 | TRBV19 | -
CASAGTGDYEQYF | TGTGCCAGCGCTGGGACAGGCGACTACGAGCAGTACTTC | TRBD1 | TRBJ2-7 | TRBV27 | few
CASRGGREANTEAFF | TGTGCCAGCAGGGGGGGGCGGGAGGCGAACACTGAAGCTTTCTTT | - | TRBJ1-1 | TRBV2 | -
CASSSTGDEQFF | TGTGCCAGCAGCTCGACAGGGGATGAGCAGTTCTTC | TRBD1 | TRBJ2-1 | TRBV7-2 | -
CASSVVGGYSGNTIYF | TGTGCCAGCAGCGTAGTTGGGGGCTACTCTGGAAACACCATATATTTT | - | TRBJ1-3 | TRBV9 | few
CASSLQASYEQYF | TGTGCCAGCAGCTTGCAGGCGAGCTACGAGCAGTACTTC | - | TRBJ2-7 | TRBV5-4 | -
CASSLDQNGELFF | TGTGCCAGCAGCTTAGACCAGAACGGGGAGCTGTTTTTT | - | TRBJ2-2 | TRBV11-3 | -
CASRWTGGFEKLFF | TGCGCCAGCAGGTGGACAGGGGGTTTTGAAAAACTGTTTTTT | TRBD1 | TRBJ1-4 | TRBV5-1 | -
CASSKARINEKLFF | TGTGCCAGCAGCAAAGCCCGTATTAATGAAAAACTGTTTTTT | - | TRBJ1-4 | TRBV21-1 | -
CASRQSPRGGNEKLFF | TGTGCCAGCAGACAATCCCCACGCGGAGGGAATGAAAAACTGTTTTTT | - | TRBJ1-4 | TRBV5-6 | -
CASSSDISNQPQHF | TGTGCCAGTAGTTCTGACATCAGCAATCAGCCCCAGCATTTT | - | TRBJ1-5 | TRBV19 | few
CASSFGGGRPLHF | TGTGCCAGCAGCTTCGGGGGGGGGCGACCCCTCCACTTT | - | TRBJ1-6 | TRBV7-8 | few
CASSYSSGVGHNEQFF | TGTGCCAGCAGTTACTCTTCAGGGGTCGGGCACAATGAGCAGTTCTTC | - | TRBJ2-1 | TRBV6-5 | -
CASSLTPLAGGTDTQYF | TGTGCCAGCAGCCTCACCCCTCTAGCGGGGGGAACAGATACGCAGTATTTT | TRBD2 | TRBJ2-3 | TRBV9 | few
CAWSVRVRGLRPATNEKLFF | TGTGCCTGGAGTGTAAGGGTCAGGGGTCTTCGTCCGGCAACTAATGAAAAACTGTTTTTT | - | TRBJ1-4 | TRBV30 | -
CASSFVSYGYGYTF | TGTGCCAGCAGCTTCGTGAGTTACGGCTATGGCTACACCTTC | - | TRBJ1-2 | TRBV11-2 | -
CASSLGATGELFF | TGTGCCAGCAGCTTAGGGGCCACCGGGGAGCTGTTTTTT | - | TRBJ2-2 | TRBV7-2 | -
CASSWRGGPGEQYF | TGTGCCAGCAGCTGGCGGGGAGGGCCGGGGGAGCAGTACTTC | TRBD2 | TRBJ2-7 | TRBV7-9 | -
CASSSRGGINQPQHF | TGCGCCAGCAGCTCGAGGGGGGGGATCAATCAGCCCCAGCATTTT | - | TRBJ1-5 | TRBV4-1 | few
CASSDPGQENTGELFF | TGCGCCAGCAGTGACCCCGGACAGGAAAACACCGGGGAGCTGTTTTTT | TRBD1 | TRBJ2-2 | TRBV10-1 | -
CASSSGRVPEVNTEAFF | TGCGCCAGCAGCTCTGGTAGAGTCCCAGAGGTGAACACTGAAGCTTTCTTT | - | TRBJ1-1 | TRBV5-1 | -